This T cell receptor beta chain was found in a study of identical twins. TCRdb reprocessed the 5' RACE reads via MiXCR and lists one record per CDR3 protein. Of 400,000 to 500,000 distinct CDR3 sequences detected, over 11% appear once; the ten largest clones hold about 0.94%. The CDR3 covers 13 residues. Trimming took 6 bases from V and 3 from J, leaving 9 bases between them. Looked up from germline, CDR1 is MNHEY and CDR2 is SMNVEV (reference sequence). Another study also made use of these data, one on yellow fever vaccine responses in identical twins.

The specimen sequenced was CD4+ T cells sorted from blood. The clonotype comes from a young woman in good health. V gene TRBV27 combines with J gene TRBJ1-5, with D perhaps TRBD1 (6 bases). The CDR3 here is CASRTGDNQPQHF. The CDR3 DNA reads as TGTGCCAGCAGGACAGGAGACAATCAGCCCCAGCATTTT.